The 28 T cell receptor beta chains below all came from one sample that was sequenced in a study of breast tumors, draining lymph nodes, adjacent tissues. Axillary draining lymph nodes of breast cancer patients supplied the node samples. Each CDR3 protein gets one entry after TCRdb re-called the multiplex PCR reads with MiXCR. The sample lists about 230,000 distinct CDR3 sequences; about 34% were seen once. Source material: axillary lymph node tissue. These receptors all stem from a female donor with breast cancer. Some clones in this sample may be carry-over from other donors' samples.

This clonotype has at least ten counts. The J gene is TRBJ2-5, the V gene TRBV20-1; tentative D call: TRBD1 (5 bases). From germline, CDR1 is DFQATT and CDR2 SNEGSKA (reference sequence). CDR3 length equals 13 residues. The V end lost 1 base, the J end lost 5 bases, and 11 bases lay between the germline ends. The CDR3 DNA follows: TGCAGTGCTAGAGCTCCAGGGCGGGAGACCCAGTACTTC. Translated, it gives CSARAPGRETQYF.

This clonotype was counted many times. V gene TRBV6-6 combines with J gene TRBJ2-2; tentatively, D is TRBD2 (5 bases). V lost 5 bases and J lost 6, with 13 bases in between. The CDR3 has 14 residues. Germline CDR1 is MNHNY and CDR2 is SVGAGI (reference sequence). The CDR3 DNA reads TGTGCCAGCAGTCCGGACTCCCCGGCCGGGGAGCTGTTTTTT. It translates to CASSPDSPAGELFF.

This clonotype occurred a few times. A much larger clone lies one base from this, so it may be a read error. CDR3: CSAGRGGIMTTGELFF. DNA for the CDR3: TGCAGTGCCGGGAGGGGCGGGATAATGACCACCGGGGAGCTGTTTTTT. This chain uses TRBV20-1 with TRBJ2-2; 8 bases map to TRBD2. The trim removed 6 bases at V and 4 bases at J, leaving 13 bases unmatched. Per germline, CDR1 DFQATT and CDR2 SNEGSKA (reference sequence). CDR3 length: 16 residues.

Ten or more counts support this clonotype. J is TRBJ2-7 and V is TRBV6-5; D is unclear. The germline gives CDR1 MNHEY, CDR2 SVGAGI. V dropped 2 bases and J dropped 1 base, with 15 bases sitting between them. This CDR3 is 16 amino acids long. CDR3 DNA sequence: TGTGCCAGCAGTTACGGTACTCTGCAGGCTTCCTACGAGCAGTACTTC. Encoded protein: CASSYGTLQASYEQYF.

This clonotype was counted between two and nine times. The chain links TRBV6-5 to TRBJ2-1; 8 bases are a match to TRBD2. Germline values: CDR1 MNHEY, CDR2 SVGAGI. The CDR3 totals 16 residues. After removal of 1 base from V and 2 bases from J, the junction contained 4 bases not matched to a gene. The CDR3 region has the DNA TGTGCCAGCAGTTACTTAAGCGGGAGCACCTACAATGAGCAGTTCTTC. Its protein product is CASSYLSGSTYNEQFF.

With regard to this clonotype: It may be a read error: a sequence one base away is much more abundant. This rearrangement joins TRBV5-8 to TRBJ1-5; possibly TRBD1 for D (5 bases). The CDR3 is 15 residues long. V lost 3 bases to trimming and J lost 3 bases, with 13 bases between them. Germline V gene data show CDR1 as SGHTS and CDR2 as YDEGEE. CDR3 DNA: TGTGCCAGCAGCTCTACAGGTGGACACAATCAGCCCCAGCATTTT. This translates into CASSSTGGHNQPQHF.

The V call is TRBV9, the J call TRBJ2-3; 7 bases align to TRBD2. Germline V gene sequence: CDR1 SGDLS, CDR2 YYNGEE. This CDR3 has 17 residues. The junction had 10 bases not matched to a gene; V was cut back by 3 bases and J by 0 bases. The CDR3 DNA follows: TGTGCCAGCAGCGCCGGGACTATCGGGGGGAGCACAGATACGCAGTATTTT. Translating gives CASSAGTIGGSTDTQYF.

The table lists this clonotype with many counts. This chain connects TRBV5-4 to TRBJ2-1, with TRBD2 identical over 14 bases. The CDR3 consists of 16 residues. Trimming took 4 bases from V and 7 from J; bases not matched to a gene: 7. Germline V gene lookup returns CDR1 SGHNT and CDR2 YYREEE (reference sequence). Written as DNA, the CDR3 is TGTGCCAGCAGCACTGGACTAGCGGGAGGTAAGAATGAGCAGTTCTTC. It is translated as CASSTGLAGGKNEQFF.

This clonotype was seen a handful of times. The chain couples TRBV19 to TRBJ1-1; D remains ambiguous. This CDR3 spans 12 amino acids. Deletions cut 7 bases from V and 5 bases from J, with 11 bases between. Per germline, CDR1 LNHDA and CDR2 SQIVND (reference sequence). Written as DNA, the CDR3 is TGTGCCAGTATTAAGGGTTGGACTGAAGCTTTCTTT. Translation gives CASIKGWTEAFF.

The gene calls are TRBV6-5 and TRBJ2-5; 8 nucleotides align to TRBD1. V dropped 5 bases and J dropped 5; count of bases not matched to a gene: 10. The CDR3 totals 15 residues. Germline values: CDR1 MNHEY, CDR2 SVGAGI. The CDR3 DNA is TGTGCCAGCAGTCCCACAGGGGGTTTGGGGGAGACCCAGTACTTC. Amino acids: CASSPTGGLGETQYF.

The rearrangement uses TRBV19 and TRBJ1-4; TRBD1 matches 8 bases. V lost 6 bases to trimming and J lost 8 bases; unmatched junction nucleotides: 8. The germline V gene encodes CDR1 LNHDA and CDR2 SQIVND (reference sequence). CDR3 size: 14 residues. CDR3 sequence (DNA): TGTGCCAGTAGAAGGCAGGGGGCGCAAGAAAAACTGTTTTTT. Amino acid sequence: CASRRQGAQEKLFF. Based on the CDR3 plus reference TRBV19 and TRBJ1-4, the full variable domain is DGGITQSPKYLFRKEGQNVTLSCEQNLNHDAMYWYRQDPGQGLRLIYYSQIVNDFQKGDIAEGYSVSREKKESFPLTVTSAQKNPTAFYLCASRRQGAQEKLFFGSGTQLSVL.

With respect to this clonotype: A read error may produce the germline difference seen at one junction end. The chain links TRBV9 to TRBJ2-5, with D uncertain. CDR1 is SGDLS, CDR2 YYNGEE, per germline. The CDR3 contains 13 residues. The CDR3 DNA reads TGCGCCAGCAGCGTAGGATCAAGAGAAACCCGGTACTTC. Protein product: CASSVGSRETRYF.

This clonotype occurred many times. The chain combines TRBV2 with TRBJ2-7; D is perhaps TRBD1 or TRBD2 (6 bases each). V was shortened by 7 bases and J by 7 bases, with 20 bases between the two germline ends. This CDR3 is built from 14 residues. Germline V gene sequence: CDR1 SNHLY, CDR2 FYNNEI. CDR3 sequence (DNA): TGTGCCAGCACTCTCGGGGGCACTTTCGGGGAGCAGTACTTC. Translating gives CASTLGGTFGEQYF.

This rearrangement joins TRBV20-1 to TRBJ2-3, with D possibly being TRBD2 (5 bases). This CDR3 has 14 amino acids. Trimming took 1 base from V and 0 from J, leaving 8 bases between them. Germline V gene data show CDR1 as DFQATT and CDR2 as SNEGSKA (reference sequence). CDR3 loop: CSARVPGSTDTQYF. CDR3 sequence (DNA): TGCAGTGCTAGAGTCCCGGGGAGCACAGATACGCAGTATTTT.

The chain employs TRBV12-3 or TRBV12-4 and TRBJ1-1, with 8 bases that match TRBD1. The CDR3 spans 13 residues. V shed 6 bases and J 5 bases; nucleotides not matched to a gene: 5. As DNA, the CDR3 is TGTGCCAGCAGGGGACAGGTTGGTACTGAAGCTTTCTTT. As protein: CASRGQVGTEAFF.

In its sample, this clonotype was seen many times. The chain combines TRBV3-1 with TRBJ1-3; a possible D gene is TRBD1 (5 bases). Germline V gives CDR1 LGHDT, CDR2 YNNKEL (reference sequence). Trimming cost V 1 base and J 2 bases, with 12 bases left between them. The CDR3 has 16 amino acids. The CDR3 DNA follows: TGTGCCAGCAGCCAAGCCAAGGGGTTCGCTGGAAACACCATATATTTT. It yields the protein CASSQAKGFAGNTIYF.

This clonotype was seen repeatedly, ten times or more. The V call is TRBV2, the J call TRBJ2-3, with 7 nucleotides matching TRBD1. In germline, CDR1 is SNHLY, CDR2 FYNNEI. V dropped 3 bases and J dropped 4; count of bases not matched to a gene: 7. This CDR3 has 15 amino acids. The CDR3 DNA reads TGTGCCAGCAGTGATCGGGCAGGGGGTCCAGATACGCAGTATTTT. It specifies CASSDRAGGPDTQYF.

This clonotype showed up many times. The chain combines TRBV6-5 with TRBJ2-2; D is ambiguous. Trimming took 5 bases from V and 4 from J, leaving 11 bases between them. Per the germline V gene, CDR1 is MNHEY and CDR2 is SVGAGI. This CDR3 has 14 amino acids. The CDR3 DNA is TGTGCCAGCAGTATTCAGGCCCTCACCGGGGAGCTGTTTTTT. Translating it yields CASSIQALTGELFF.

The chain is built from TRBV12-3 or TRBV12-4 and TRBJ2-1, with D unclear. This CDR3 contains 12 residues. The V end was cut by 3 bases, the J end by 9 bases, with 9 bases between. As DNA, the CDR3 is TGTGCCAGCAGTTTCGGGTTTAGTGAGCAGTTCTTC. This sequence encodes CASSFGFSEQFF.

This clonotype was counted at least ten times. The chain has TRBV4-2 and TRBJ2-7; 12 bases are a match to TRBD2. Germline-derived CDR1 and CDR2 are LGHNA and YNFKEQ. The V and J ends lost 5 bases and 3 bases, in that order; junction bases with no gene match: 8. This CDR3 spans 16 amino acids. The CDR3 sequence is CASSDVLAGGIYEQYF. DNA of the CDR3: TGTGCCAGCAGCGACGTCCTAGCGGGGGGGATCTACGAGCAGTACTTC.

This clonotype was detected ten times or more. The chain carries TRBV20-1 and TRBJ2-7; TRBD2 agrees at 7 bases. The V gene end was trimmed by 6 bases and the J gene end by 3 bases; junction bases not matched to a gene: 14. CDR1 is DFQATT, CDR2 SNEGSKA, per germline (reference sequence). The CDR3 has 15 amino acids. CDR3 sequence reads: CSALEAGEHYYEQYF. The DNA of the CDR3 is TGCAGTGCCCTGGAGGCGGGAGAGCACTACTACGAGCAGTACTTC.

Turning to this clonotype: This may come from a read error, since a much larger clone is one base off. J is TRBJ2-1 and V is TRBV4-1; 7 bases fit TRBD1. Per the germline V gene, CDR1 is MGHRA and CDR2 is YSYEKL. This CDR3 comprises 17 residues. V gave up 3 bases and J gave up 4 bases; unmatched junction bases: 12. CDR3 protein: CASSHPGQGGDYNEQFF. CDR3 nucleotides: TGCGCCAGCAGCCATCCGGGACAAGGGGGCGATTACAATGAGCAGTTCTTC.

CDR3 loop: CASSQAAGPANIQYF. CDR3 nucleotides: TGTGCCAGCAGCCAAGCCGCCGGGCCAGCGAACATTCAGTACTTC. The chain joins TRBV4-2 to TRBJ2-4; D ambiguous. Trimming shortened V by 1 base and J by 7 bases, and 14 bases separated the two germline ends. This CDR3 contains 15 residues. Germline V gives CDR1 LGHNA, CDR2 YNFKEQ.

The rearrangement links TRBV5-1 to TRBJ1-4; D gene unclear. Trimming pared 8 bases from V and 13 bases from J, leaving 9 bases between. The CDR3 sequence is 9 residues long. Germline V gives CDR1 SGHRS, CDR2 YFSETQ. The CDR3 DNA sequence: TGCGCCAGTTCGGGCGTACTGTTTTTT. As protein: CASSGVLFF.

Here the CDR3 DNA reads TGTGCCAGCGGGCACACCCCATCCACCTACGAGCAGTACTTC. It is translated as CASGHTPSTYEQYF. The chain recombines TRBV6-2 or TRBV6-3 with TRBJ2-7; D not certain. Trimming pared 8 bases from V and 2 bases from J, leaving 16 bases between. Germline CDR1 reads MNHEY; CDR2 reads SVGEGT. The CDR3 is 14 residues long.

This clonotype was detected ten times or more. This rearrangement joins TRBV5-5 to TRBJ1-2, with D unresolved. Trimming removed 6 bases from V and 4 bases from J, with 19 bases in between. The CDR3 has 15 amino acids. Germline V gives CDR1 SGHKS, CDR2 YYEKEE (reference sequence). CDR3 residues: CASISTPATAYGYTF. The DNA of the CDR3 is TGTGCCAGCATCTCCACCCCAGCGACCGCCTATGGCTACACCTTC.

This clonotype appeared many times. CDR3 bases: TGTGCCAGCAGCCAACAACACCTAGCGGGAGGGTTGGGCGAGCAGTACTTC. Protein sequence: CASSQQHLAGGLGEQYF. The rearrangement links TRBV4-2 to TRBJ2-7, with TRBD2 matching 12 bases. In germline, CDR1 is LGHNA, CDR2 YNFKEQ. CDR3 size: 17 residues. The J segment lost 6 bases and the V segment lost 2 bases, leaving 11 bases of the junction unmatched.

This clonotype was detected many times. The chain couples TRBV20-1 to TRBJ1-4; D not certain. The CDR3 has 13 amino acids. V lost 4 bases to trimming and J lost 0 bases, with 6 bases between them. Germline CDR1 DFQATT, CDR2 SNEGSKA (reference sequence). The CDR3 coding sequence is TGCAGTGCTAAAGACCCAACTAATGAAAAACTGTTTTTT. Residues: CSAKDPTNEKLFF.